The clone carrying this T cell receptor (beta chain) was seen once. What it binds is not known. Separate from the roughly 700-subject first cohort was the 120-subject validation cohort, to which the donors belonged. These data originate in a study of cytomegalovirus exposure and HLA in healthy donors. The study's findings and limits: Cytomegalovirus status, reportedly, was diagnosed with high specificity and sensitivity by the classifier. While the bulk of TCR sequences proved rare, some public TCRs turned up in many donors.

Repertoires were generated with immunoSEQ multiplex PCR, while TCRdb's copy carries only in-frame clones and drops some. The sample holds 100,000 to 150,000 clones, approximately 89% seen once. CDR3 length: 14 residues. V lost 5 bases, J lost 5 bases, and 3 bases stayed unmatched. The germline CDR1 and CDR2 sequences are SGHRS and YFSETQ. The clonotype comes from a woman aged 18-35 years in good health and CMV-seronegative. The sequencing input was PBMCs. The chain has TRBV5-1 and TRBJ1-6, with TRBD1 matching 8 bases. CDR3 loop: CASRKDRDNSPLHF. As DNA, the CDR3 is TGCGCCAGCAGGAAGGACAGGGATAATTCACCCCTCCACTTT.